The source of this T cell receptor (beta chain) is a study of cytomegalovirus exposure and HLA in healthy donors. Study outcomes and limitations: Information on immune exposure was restricted to one variable (CMV serostatus).

Trimming left V 8 bases short and J 0 bases short, with 9 bases between. The CDR3 has 13 amino acids. Germline values: CDR1 SGHAT, CDR2 FQNNGV. PCR used 60 Vbeta primers and 13 Jbeta primers. Clones were read by immunoSEQ multiplex PCR, and TCRdb kept only the in-frame ones, dropping some. The profile shows around 67,000 clones, around 64% of them singletons. This clone was seen a few times. Its antigen is undetermined. The source of this sequence is a woman in her forties or fifties in good health and CMV-seronegative. The sample was PBMCs. The rearrangement links TRBV11-2 to TRBJ2-3; no reliable D call. CDR3 DNA: TGTGCCAGCGAGTTAACTAGCACAGATACGCAGTATTTT. Its translation is CASELTSTDTQYF. The full variable domain, completed using reference TRBV11-2 and TRBJ2-3, is EAGVAQSPRYKIIEKRQSVAFWCNPISGHATLYWYQQILGQGPKLLIQFQNNGVVDDSQLPKDRFSAERLKGVDSTLKIQPAKLEDSAVYLCASELTSTDTQYFGPGTRLTVL.